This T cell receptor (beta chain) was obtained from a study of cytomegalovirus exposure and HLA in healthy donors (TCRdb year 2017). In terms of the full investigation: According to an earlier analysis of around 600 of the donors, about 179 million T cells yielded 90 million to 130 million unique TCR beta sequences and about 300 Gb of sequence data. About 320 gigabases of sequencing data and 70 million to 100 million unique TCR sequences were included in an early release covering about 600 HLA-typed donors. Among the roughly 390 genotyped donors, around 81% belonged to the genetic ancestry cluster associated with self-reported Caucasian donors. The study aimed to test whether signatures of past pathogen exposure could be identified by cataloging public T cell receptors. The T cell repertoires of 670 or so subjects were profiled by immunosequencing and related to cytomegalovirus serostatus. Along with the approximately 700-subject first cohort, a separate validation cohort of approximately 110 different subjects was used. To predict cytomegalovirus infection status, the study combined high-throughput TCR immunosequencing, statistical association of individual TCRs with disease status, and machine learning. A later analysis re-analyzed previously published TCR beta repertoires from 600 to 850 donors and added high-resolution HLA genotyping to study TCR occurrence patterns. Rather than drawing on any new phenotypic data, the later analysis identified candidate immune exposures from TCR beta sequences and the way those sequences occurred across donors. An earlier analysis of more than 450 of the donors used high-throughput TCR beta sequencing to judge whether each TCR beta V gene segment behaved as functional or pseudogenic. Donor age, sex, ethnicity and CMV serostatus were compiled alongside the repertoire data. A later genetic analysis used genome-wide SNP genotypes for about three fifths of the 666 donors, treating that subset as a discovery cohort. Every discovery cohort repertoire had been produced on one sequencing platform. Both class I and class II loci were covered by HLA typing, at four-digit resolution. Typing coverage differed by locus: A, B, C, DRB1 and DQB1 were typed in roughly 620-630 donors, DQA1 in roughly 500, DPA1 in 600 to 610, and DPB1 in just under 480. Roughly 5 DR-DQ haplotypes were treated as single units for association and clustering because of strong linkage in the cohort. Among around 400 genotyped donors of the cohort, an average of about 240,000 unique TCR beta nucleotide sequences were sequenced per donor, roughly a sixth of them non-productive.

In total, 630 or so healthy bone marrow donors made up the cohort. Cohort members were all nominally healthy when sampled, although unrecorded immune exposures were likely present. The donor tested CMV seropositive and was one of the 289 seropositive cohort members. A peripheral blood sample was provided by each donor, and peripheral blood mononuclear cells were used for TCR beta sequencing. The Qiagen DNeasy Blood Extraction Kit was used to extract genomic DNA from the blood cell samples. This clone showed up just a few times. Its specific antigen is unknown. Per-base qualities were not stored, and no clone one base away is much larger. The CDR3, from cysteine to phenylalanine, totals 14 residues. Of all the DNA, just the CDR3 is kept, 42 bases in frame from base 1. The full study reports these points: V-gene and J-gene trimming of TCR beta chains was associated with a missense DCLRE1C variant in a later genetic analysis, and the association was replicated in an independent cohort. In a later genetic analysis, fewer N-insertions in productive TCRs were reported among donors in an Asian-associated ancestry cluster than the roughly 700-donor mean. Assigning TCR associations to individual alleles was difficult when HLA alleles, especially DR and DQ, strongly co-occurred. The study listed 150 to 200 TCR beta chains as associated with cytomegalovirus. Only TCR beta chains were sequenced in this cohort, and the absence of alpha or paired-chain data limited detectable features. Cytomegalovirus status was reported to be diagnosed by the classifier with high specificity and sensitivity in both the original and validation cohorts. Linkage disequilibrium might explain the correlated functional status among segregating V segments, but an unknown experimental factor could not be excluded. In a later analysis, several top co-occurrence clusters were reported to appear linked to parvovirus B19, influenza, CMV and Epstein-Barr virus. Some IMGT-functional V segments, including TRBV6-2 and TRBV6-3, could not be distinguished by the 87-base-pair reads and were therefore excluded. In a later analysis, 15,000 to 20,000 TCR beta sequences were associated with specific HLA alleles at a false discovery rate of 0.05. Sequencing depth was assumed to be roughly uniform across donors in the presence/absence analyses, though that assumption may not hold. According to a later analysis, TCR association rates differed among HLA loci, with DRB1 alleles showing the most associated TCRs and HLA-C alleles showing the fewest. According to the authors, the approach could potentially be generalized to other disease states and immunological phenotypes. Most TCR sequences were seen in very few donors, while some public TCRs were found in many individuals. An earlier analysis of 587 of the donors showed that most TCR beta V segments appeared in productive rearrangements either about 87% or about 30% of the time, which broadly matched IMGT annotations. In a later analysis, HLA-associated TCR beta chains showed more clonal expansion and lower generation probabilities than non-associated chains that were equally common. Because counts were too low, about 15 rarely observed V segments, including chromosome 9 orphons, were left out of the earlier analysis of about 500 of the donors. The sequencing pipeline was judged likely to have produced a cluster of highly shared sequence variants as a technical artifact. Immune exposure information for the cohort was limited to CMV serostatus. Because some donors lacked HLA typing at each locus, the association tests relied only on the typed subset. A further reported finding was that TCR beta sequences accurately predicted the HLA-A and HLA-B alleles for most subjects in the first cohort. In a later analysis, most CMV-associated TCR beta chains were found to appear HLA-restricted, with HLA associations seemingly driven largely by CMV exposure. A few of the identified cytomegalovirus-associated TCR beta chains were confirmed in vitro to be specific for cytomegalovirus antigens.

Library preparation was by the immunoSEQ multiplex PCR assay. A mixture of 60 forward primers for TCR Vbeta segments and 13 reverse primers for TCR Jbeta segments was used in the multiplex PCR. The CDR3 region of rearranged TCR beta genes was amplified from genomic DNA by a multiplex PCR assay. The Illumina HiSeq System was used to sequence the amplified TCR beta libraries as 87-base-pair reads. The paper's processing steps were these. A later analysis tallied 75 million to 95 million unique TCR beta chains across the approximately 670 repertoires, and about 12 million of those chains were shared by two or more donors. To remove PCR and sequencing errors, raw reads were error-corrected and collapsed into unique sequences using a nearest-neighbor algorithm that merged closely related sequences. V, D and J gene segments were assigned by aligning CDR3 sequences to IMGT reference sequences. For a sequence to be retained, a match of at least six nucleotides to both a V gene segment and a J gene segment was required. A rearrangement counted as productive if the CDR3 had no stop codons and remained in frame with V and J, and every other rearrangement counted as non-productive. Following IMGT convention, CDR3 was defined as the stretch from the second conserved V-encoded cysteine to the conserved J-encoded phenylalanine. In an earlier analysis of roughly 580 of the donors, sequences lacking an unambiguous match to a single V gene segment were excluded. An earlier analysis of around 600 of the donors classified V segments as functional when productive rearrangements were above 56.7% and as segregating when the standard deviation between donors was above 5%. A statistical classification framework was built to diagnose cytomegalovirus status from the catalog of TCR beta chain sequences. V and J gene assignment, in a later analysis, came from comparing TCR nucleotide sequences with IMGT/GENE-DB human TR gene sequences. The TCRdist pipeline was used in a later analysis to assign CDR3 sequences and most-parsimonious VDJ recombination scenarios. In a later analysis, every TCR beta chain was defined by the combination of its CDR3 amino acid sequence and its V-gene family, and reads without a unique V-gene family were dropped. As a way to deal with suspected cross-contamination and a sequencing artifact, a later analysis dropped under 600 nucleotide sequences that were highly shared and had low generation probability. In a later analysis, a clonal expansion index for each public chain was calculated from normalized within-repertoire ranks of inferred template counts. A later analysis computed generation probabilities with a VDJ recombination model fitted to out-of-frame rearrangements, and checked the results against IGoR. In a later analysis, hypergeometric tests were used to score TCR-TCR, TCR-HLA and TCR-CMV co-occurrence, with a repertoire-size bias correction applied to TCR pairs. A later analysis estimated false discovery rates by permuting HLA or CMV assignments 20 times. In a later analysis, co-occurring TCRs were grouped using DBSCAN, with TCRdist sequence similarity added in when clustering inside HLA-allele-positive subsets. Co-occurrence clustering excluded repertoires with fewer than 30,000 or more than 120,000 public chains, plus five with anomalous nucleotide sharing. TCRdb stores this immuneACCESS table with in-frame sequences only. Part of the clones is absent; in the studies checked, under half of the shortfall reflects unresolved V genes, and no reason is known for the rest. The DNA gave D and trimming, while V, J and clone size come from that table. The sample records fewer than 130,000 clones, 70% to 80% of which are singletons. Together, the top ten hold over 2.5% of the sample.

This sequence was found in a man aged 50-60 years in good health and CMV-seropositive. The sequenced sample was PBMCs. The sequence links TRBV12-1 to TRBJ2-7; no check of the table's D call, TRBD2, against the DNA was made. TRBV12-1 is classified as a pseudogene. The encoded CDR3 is CASSFAWREPEQYF. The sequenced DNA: TGTGCCAGCAGCTTTGCCTGGCGGGAGCCGGAGCAGTACTTC.